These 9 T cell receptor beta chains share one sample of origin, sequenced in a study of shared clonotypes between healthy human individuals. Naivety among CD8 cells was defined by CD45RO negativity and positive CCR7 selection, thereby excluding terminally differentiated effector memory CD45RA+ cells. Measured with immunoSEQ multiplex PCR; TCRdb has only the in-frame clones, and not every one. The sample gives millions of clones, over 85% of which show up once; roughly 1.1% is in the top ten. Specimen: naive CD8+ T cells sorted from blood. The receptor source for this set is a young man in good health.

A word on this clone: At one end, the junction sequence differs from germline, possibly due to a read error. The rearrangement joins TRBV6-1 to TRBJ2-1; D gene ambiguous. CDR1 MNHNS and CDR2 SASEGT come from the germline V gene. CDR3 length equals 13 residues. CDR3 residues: CASGDETYNEQFF. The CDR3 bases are TGTGCCAGCGGTGACGAGACCTACAATGAGCAGTTCTTC.

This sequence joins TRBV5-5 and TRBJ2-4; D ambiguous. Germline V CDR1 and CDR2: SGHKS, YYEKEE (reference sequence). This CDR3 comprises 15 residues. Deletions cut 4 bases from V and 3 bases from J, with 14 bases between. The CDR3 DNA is TGTGCCAGCAGCCCCTGGGCGGACGGCAAAAACATTCAGTACTTC. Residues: CASSPWADGKNIQYF. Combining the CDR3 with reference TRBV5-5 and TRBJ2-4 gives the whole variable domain DAGVTQSPTHLIKTRGQQVTLRCSPISGHKSVSWYQQVLGQGPQFIFQYYEKEERGRGNFPDRFSARQFPNYSSELNVNALLLGDSALYLCASSPWADGKNIQYFGAGTRLSVL.

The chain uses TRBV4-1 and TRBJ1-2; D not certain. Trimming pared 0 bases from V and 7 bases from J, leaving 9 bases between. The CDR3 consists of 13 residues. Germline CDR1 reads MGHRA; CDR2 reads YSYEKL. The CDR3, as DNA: TGCGCCAGCAGCCAAGAAGGCGGCGTTGGCTACACCTTC. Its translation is CASSQEGGVGYTF.

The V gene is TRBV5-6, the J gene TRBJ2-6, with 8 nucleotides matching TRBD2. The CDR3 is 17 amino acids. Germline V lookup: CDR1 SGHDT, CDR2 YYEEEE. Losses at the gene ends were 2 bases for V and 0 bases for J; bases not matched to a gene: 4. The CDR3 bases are TGTGCCAGCAGCTTCGGGGGGGACCTCTCTGGGGCCAACGTCCTGACTTTC. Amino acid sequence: CASSFGGDLSGANVLTF.

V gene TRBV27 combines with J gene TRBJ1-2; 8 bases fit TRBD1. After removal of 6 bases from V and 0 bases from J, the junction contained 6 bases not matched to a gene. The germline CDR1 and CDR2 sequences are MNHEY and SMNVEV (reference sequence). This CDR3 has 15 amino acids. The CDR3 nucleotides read TGTGCCAGCAGAGTGCAGGGGGCCTCTAACTATGGCTACACCTTC. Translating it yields CASRVQGASNYGYTF.

The CDR3 sequence is CAWTDGREGLYGYTF. DNA for the CDR3: TGTGCCTGGACAGATGGAAGGGAGGGCCTCTATGGCTACACCTTC. This chain joins TRBV30 and TRBJ1-2, with unresolved D. The CDR3 totals 15 residues. Germline V gene data show CDR1 as GTSNPN and CDR2 as SVGIG (reference sequence). The V and J ends lost 4 bases and 4 bases respectively, with 19 bases between them.

The CDR3 bases are TGCAGCGTTGAAATAGCGGGGGGAACACACTACGAGCAGTACTTC. Translated, it gives CSVEIAGGTHYEQYF. V gene TRBV29-1 combines with J gene TRBJ2-7; 10 nucleotides align to TRBD2. The CDR3 has 15 residues. Germline V gene data show CDR1 as SQVTM and CDR2 as ANQGSEA. V dropped 2 bases and J dropped 3; count of bases not matched to a gene: 7.

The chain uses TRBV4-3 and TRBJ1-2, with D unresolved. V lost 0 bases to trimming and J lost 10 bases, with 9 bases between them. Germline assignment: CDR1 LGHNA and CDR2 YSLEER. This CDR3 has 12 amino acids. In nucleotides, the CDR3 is TGCGCCAGCAGCCAAGAAGGTCAGATCTACACCTTC. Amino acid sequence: CASSQEGQIYTF.

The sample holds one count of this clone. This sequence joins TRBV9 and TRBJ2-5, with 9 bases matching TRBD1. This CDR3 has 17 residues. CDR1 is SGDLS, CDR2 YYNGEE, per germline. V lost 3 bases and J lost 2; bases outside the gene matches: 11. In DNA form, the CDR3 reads TGTGCCAGCAGCGAGGGGGAAACAGGGGGCTTTCAAGAGACCCAGTACTTC. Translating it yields CASSEGETGGFQETQYF.